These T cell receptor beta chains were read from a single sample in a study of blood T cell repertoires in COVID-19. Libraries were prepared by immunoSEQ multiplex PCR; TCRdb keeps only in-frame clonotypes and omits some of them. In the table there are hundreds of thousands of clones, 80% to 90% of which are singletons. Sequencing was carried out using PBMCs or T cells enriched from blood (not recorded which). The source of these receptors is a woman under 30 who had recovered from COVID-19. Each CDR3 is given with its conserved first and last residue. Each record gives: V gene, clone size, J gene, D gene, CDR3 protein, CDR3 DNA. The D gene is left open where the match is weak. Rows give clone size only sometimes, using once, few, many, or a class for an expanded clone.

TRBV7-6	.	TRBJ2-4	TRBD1	CASSLEGQGRTKNIQYF	TGTGCCAGCAGCTTAGAGGGACAGGGAAGAACCAAAAACATTCAGTACTTC
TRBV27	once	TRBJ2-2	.	CASSFGLGELFF	TGTGCCAGCAGTTTCGGACTCGGGGAGCTGTTTTTT
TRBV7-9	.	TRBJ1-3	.	CASSFTGGVRNTIYF	TGTGCCAGCAGCTTTACCGGGGGTGTCCGGAACACCATATATTTT
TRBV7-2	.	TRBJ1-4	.	CASSFYTGPVGEKLFF	TGTGCCAGCAGCTTTTATACAGGGCCGGTTGGTGAAAAACTGTTTTTT
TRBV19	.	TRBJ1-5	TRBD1	CASGGGQARNQPQHF	TGTGCCAGCGGAGGGGGACAGGCCCGCAATCAGCCCCAGCATTTT
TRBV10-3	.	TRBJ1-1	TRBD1	CAISEDRGNTEAFF	TGTGCCATCAGTGAGGACAGGGGGAACACTGAAGCTTTCTTT
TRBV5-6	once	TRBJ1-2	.	CASSLTGRHYGYTF	TGTGCCAGCAGCTTAACAGGAAGACACTATGGCTACACCTTC
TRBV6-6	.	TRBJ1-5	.	CASSPPEQGTSNQPQHF	TGTGCCAGCAGTCCACCCGAACAGGGAACGAGCAATCAGCCCCAGCATTTT
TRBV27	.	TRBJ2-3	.	CASSSWTTPATQYF	TGTGCCAGCAGTTCGTGGACTACCCCGGCCACGCAGTATTTT
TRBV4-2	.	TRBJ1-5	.	CASSQETLDQPQHF	TGTGCCAGCAGCCAAGAGACGCTAGATCAGCCCCAGCATTTT
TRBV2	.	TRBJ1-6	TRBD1	CASRYGQGQNSPLHF	TGTGCCAGCAGATACGGACAGGGGCAGAATTCACCCCTCCACTTT
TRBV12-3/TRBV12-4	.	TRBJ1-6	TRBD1	CASTGQGGSPLHF	TGTGCCAGCACGGGACAGGGAGGCTCACCCCTCCACTTT
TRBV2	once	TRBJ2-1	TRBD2	CASSVLRGEPNEQFF	TGTGCCAGCAGTGTCTTGCGGGGGGAACCTAATGAGCAGTTCTTC
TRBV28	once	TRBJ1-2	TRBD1	CASSEGQGNYGYTF	TGTGCCAGCAGTGAGGGACAGGGGAACTATGGCTACACCTTC
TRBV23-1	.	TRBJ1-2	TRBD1	CASTHSSETGTPRGRGYTF	TGCGCCAGCACCCACTCCTCTGAGACAGGGACTCCCCGCGGTAGAGGCTACACCTTC
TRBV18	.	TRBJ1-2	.	CASSGTGTNYGYTF	TGTGCCAGCTCAGGAACAGGGACTAACTATGGCTACACCTTC
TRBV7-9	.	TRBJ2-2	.	CASSWTADYTGELFF	TGTGCCAGCAGCTGGACAGCAGACTACACCGGGGAGCTGTTTTTT
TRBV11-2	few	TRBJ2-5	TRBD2	CASSYGTSGGRETQYF	TGTGCCAGCAGCTACGGGACTAGCGGGGGGCGGGAGACCCAGTACTTC
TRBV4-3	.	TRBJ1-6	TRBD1	CASSQDQGGTYNSPLHF	TGCGCCAGCAGCCAAGATCAGGGGGGCACCTATAATTCACCCCTCCACTTT
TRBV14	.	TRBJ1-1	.	CASSQNEGAGAEAFF	TGTGCCAGCAGCCAAAATGAGGGAGCGGGCGCTGAAGCTTTCTTT
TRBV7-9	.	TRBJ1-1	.	CASSAYRQGTEAFF	TGTGCCAGCAGCGCATACCGGCAGGGGACTGAAGCTTTCTTT
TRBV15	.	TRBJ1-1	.	CATSRETLYTEAFF	TGTGCCACCAGCAGAGAGACACTTTACACTGAAGCTTTCTTT